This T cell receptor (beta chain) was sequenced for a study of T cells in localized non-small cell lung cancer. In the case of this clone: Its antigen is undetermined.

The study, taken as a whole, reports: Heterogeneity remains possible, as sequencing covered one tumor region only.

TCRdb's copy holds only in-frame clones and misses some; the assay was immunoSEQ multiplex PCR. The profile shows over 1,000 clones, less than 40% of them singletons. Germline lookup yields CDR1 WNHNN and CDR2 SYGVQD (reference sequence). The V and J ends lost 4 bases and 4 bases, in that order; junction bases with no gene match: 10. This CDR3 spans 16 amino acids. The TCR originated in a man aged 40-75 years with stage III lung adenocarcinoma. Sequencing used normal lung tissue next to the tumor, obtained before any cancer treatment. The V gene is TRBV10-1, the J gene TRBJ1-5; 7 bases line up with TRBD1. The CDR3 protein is CASSGQGVGGNQPQHF. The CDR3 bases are TGCGCCAGCAGTGGACAGGGAGTGGGAGGGAATCAGCCCCAGCATTTT.